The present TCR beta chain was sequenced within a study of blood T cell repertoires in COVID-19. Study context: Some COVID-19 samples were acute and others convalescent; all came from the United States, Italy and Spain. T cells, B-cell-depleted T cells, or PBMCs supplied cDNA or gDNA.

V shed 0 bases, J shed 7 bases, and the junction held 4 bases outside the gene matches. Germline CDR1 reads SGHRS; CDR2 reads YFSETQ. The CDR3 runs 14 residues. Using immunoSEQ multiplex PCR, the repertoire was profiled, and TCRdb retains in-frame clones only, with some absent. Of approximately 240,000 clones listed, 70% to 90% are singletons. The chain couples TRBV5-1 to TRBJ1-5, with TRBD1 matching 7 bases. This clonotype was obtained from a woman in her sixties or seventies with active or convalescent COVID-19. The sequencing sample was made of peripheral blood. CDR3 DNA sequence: TGCGCCAGCAGCTTGGGACAGGGATCCCAGCCCCAGCATTTT. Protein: CASSLGQGSQPQHF.